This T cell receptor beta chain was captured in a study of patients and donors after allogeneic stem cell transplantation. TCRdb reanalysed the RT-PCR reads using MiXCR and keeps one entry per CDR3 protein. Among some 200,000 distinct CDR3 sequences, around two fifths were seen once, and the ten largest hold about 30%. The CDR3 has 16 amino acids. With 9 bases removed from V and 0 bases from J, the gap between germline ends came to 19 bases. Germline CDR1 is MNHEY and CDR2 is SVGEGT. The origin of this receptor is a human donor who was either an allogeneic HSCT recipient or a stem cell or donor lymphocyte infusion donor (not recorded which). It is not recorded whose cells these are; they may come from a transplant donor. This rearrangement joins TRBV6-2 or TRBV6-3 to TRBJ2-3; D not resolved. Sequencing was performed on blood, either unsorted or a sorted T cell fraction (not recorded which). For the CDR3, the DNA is TGTGCCAGTCTGGCGTGGGGATACCCTAGCACAGATACGCAGTATTTT. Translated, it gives CASLAWGYPSTDTQYF.